The source of this T cell receptor (beta chain) is a study of cytomegalovirus exposure and HLA in healthy donors. Study details: There were roughly 80 million unique TCRs (from HLA-typed donors) in an early data release. Study-level findings and limits: Previously analyzed data showed that most TCR beta V segments were productive at a frequency of about 87% or about 30%.

13 Jbeta primers and 60 Vbeta primers were used for the PCR. Assay: immunoSEQ multiplex PCR; the TCRdb copy retains only in-frame clones and omits some. The sample has approximately 140,000 clones; around 82% are singletons. Germline V gives CDR1 SGHDN, CDR2 FVKESK. The CDR3 spans 15 residues. The V and J ends lost 4 bases and 9 bases, in that order; junction bases with no gene match: 12. On this clone: What it binds is not known.

V is TRBV14 and J is TRBJ2-1, with 7 positions matching TRBD2. The sequence was collected from a woman aged 40 to 49 in good health and CMV-seropositive. Sequenced material: PBMCs. CDR3 loop: CASSRAQRGLGEQFF. CDR3 nucleotide sequence: TGTGCCAGCAGCCGAGCACAGCGGGGTCTCGGTGAGCAGTTCTTC.